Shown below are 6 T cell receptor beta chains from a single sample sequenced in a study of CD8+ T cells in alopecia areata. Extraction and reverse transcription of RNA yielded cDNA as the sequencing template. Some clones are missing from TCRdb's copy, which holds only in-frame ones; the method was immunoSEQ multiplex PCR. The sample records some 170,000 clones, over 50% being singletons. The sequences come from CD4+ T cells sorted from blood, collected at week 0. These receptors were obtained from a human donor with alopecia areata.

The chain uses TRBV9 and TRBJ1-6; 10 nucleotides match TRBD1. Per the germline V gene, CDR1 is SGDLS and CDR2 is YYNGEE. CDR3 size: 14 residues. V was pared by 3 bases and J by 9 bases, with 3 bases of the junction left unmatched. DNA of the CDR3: TGTGCCAGCAGCGCCGGACAGGGGGGTTCACCCCTCCACTTT. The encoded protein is CASSAGQGGSPLHF.

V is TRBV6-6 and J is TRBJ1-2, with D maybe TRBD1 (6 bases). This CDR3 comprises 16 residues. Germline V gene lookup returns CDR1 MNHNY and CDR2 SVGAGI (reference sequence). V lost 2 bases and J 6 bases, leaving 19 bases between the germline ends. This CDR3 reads CASSYGGDNHGNGYTF. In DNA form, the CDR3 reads TGTGCCAGCAGTTACGGTGGGGACAATCATGGAAATGGCTACACCTTC.

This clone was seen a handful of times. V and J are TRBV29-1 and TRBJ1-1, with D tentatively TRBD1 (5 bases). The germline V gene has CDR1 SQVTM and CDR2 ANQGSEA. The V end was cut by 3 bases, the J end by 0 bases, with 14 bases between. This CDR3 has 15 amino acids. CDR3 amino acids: CSVETSRGMNTEAFF. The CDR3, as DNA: TGCAGCGTTGAGACCTCCCGGGGGATGAACACTGAAGCTTTCTTT.

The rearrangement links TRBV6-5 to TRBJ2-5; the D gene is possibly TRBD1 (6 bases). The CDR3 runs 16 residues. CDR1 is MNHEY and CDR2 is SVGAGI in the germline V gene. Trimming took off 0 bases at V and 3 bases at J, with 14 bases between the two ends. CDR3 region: CASSYSSGTQKETQYF. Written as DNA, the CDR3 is TGTGCCAGCAGTTACTCTTCCGGGACACAAAAAGAGACCCAGTACTTC.

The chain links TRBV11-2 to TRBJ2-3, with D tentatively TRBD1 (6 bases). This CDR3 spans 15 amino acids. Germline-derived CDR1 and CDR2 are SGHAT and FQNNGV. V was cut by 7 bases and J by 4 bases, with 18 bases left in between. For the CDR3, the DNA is TGTGCCAGCACCCGCACAGGGAAGTCGGCAGATACGCAGTATTTT. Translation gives CASTRTGKSADTQYF.

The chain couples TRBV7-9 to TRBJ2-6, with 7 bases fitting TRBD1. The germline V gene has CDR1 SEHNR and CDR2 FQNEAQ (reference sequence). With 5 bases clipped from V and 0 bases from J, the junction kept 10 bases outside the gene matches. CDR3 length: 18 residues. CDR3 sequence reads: CASSLNRDSTSGANVLTF. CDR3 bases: TGTGCCAGCAGCCTAAACCGGGACAGTACCTCTGGGGCCAACGTCCTGACTTTC.